Presented here are 26 T cell receptor beta chains from one specimen sequenced in a study of T cell repertoires in cytomegalovirus infection (dated by TCRdb to between 2018 and 2020). Their antigens remain unidentified. Reads for this sample came from an Illumina HiSeq 1500. TCRdb trimmed public reads at Q25 via fastp, called clones via MiXCR and kept in-frame beta chains. Rows matching on CDR3 protein sequence are summarized as one entry with the most common DNA and genes. The sample records about 330,000 distinct CDR3 sequences, approximately 35% of which are singletons. Roughly 14% of the sample lies in the top ten. The treatment or condition label for this specimen denotes: in vitro stimulation with specific CMV peptide epitopes to enrich CMV-specific T cells. The material was cultured PBMCs, obtained from culture after CMV antigen stimulation. These receptors were obtained from a human donor in good health (CMV status not recorded). Some clones in this sample may be carry-over from other donors' samples.

This chain uses TRBV7-6 with TRBJ2-1, with 12 bases that match TRBD2. V lost 4 bases, J lost 9 bases, and 10 bases stayed unmatched. The germline gives CDR1 SGHVS, CDR2 FNYEAQ. The CDR3 contains 16 residues. The CDR3 protein is CASSSELTSGRTEQFF. CDR3 in DNA: TGTGCCAGCAGCTCAGAACTGACTAGCGGGAGAACTGAGCAGTTCTTC. Drawing the rest from reference TRBV7-6 and TRBJ2-1, the complete variable domain is GAGVSQSPRYKVTKRGQDVALRCDPISGHVSLYWYRQALGQGPEFLTYFNYEAQQDKSGLPNDRFSAERPEGSISTLTIQRTEQRDSAMYRCASSSELTSGRTEQFFGPGTRLTVL.

This clonotype has a handful of counts. The chain links TRBV19 to TRBJ1-6; 7 nucleotides agree with TRBD1. Germline V lookup: CDR1 LNHDA, CDR2 SQIVND (reference sequence). After removal of 4 bases from V and 5 bases from J, the junction contained 2 bases not matched to a gene. The CDR3 is 14 amino acids. In DNA, the CDR3 is TGTGCCAGTAGTACCGGGACAGATAATTCACCCCTCCACTTT. Translated: CASSTGTDNSPLHF.

The CDR3 here is CASSSLAGSLSQYF. For the CDR3, the DNA is TGTGCCAGCAGCTCCCTAGCGGGGAGTTTGTCCCAGTACTTC. The V gene is TRBV7-2, the J gene TRBJ2-5, with 9 bases fitting TRBD2. The CDR3 consists of 14 residues. Germline CDR1 and CDR2: SGHTA and FQGNSA. V was clipped by 4 bases and J by 9 bases; unmatched bases: 9.

The chain links TRBV7-9 to TRBJ1-2; no firm D call. V lost 5 bases to trimming and J lost 2 bases, with 12 bases between them. This CDR3 spans 14 amino acids. Germline V gives CDR1 SEHNR, CDR2 FQNEAQ (reference sequence). In DNA, the CDR3 is TGTGCCAGCAGCCATTACTTGCGCAACTATGGCTACACCTTC. It translates to CASSHYLRNYGYTF. Using reference TRBV7-9 and TRBJ1-2 for the parts outside the CDR3, the full variable domain is DTGVSQNPRHKITKRGQNVTFRCDPISEHNRLYWYRQTLGQGPEFLTYFQNEAQLEKSRLLSDRFSAERPKGSFSTLEIQRTEQGDSAMYLCASSHYLRNYGYTFGSGTRLTVV.

This sequence joins TRBV6-6 and TRBJ2-5; 8 bases are shared with TRBD2. Germline V gene data show CDR1 as MNHNY and CDR2 as SVGAGI (reference sequence). With 5 bases clipped from V and 1 base from J, the junction kept 3 bases outside the gene matches. CDR3 size: 14 residues. The CDR3, as DNA: TGTGCCAGCAGTCTTCGGGAGGGCCAAGAGACCCAGTACTTC. This sequence encodes CASSLREGQETQYF.

This clonotype was seen more than once but under ten times. CDR3 protein: CASSGGTGELFF. The CDR3 bases are TGTGCCAGCAGCGGGGGGACCGGGGAGCTGTTTTTT. This rearrangement joins TRBV12-3 or TRBV12-4 to TRBJ2-2, with 7 bases lining up with TRBD2. With V trimmed by 6 bases and J by 5 bases, 0 bases remained unmatched. CDR3 length: 12 amino acids.

The V and J genes are TRBV18 and TRBJ1-2; weak D call: TRBD1 (6 bases). In germline, CDR1 is KGHSH, CDR2 LQKENI. The CDR3 is made up of 16 amino acids. The V end lost 3 bases, the J end lost 6 bases, and 20 bases lay between the germline ends. The CDR3 loop reads CASSPLPREGVDGYTF. Here the CDR3 DNA reads TGTGCCAGCTCACCTCTACCCCGGGAGGGGGTCGATGGCTACACCTTC.

The table lists this clonotype with a few counts. The chain uses TRBV5-6 and TRBJ2-1, with 8 bases aligning to TRBD2. The ends lost 0 bases at V and 2 bases at J; junction bases unmatched: 1. Germline V lookup: CDR1 SGHDT, CDR2 YYEEEE. CDR3 length: 15 amino acids. This CDR3 reads CASSLAREAYNEQFF. The CDR3 DNA reads as TGTGCCAGCAGCTTGGCGCGGGAGGCCTACAATGAGCAGTTCTTC.

This clonotype was seen just once. V usage is TRBV7-2 and J usage is TRBJ2-1; D perhaps matches TRBD1 (5 bases). Looked up from germline, CDR1 is SGHTA and CDR2 is FQGNSA. CDR3 length: 13 amino acids. The V gene lost 3 bases and the J gene lost 10 bases, with 13 bases spanning the gap. CDR3 sequence (DNA): TGTGCCAGCAGCTTGAATGGGGCGTGGGAGCAGTTCTTC. It yields the protein CASSLNGAWEQFF. The entire variable domain, with the rest obtained from reference TRBV7-2 and TRBJ2-1, is as follows: GAGVSQSPSNKVTEKGKDVELRCDPISGHTALYWYRQSLGQGLEFLIYFQGNSAPDKSGLPSDRFSAERTGGSVSTLTIQRTQQEDSAVYLCASSLNGAWEQFFGPGTRLTVL.

This rearrangement joins TRBV28 to TRBJ2-5, with 12 bases identical to TRBD2. The V gene's germline CDR1 is MDHEN and CDR2 SYDVKM. V trimming: 5 bases; J trimming: 2 bases; junction bases outside the gene matches: 3. The CDR3 consists of 15 residues. CDR3 sequence: CASSLAGGGQETQYF. Written as DNA, the CDR3 is TGTGCCAGCAGTCTAGCGGGAGGGGGACAAGAGACCCAGTACTTC.

This sequence joins TRBV11-2 and TRBJ2-5; 7 bases agree with TRBD1. Germline assignment: CDR1 SGHAT and CDR2 FQNNGV. The junction had 7 bases not matched to a gene; V was cut back by 5 bases and J by 1 base. The CDR3 spans 15 residues. CDR3 residues: CASSQGTVIQETQYF. CDR3 in DNA: TGTGCCAGCAGCCAAGGGACAGTTATCCAAGAGACCCAGTACTTC. Full variable domain (remainder filled in from reference TRBV11-2 and TRBJ2-5): EAGVAQSPRYKIIEKRQSVAFWCNPISGHATLYWYQQILGQGPKLLIQFQNNGVVDDSQLPKDRFSAERLKGVDSTLKIQPAKLEDSAVYLCASSQGTVIQETQYFGPGTRLLVL.

This clonotype was recorded a few times. The chain couples TRBV7-6 to TRBJ2-1; no clear D gene. The CDR3 runs to 12 residues. The V gene lost 5 bases and the J gene lost 9 bases, with 11 bases spanning the gap. Germline V CDR1 and CDR2: SGHVS, FNYEAQ. The CDR3 protein is CASSRIQAEQFF. The DNA of the CDR3 is TGTGCCAGCAGCCGTATTCAGGCTGAGCAGTTCTTC.

The sample holds many counts of this clonotype. The rearrangement links TRBV5-6 to TRBJ2-7; D could derive from TRBD1 or TRBD2 (6 bases each). The CDR3 has 13 amino acids. The V gene's germline CDR1 is SGHDT and CDR2 YYEEEE. V was trimmed by 0 bases and J by 5 bases, leaving 9 bases between them. In DNA, the CDR3 is TGTGCCAGCAGCTTGGACGGGGGCGACGAGCAGTACGTC. Translated: CASSLDGGDEQYV.

This clonotype came up a few times. This chain links TRBV6-1 with TRBJ1-3, with D tentatively TRBD1 (6 bases). There are 15 residues in the CDR3. V was clipped by 6 bases and J by 0 bases, with 12 bases between them. CDR1 and CDR2 from the germline V gene are MNHNS and SASEGT. The CDR3 DNA sequence: TGTGCCAGCAGACCACAGGGAATCTCTGGAAACACCATATATTTT. It specifies CASRPQGISGNTIYF.

The chain employs TRBV7-3 and TRBJ2-3; 7 positions match TRBD2. V was clipped by 7 bases and J by 1 base; unmatched bases: 8. CDR3 length equals 15 residues. Germline lookup yields CDR1 SGHTA and CDR2 FQGTGA. CDR3 sequence (DNA): TGTGCCAGCAACCACGGGGGAGGGGGCACAGATACGCAGTATTTT. Amino acids: CASNHGGGGTDTQYF. The whole variable domain, filled in from reference TRBV7-3 and TRBJ2-3, reads GAGVSQTPSNKVTEKGKYVELRCDPISGHTALYWYRQSLGQGPEFLIYFQGTGAADDSGLPNDRFFAVRPEGSVSTLKIQRTERGDSAVYLCASNHGGGGTDTQYFGPGTRLTVL.

This chain connects TRBV12-3 or TRBV12-4 to TRBJ1-5, with D perhaps TRBD1 (5 bases). This CDR3 region has 16 residues. Trimming left V 2 bases short and J 6 bases short, with 17 bases between. CDR3 loop: CASSLRARWGVQPQHF. DNA for the CDR3: TGTGCCAGCAGTTTAAGGGCGCGGTGGGGGGTTCAGCCCCAGCATTTT.

The chain employs TRBV28 and TRBJ2-1; D is ambiguous. The CDR3 loop spans 20 amino acids. With 2 bases removed from V and 1 base from J, the gap between germline ends came to 24 bases. CDR1 and CDR2 (germline): MDHEN, SYDVKM. The CDR3 bases are TGTGCCAGCAGTTTAACCCCTTCCCTTCATCTTTTACGATCCTACAATGAGCAGTTCTTC. It codes for CASSLTPSLHLLRSYNEQFF.

V is TRBV28 and J is TRBJ2-7, with D unclear. The ends were cut back, 5 bases at V and 3 bases at J, with 14 bases in the middle. The CDR3 covers 14 residues. In germline, CDR1 is MDHEN, CDR2 SYDVKM. CDR3 coding DNA: TGTGCCAGCAGTGGCCCCATGGGGATCTACGAGCAGTACTTC. Translated: CASSGPMGIYEQYF.

As to this clonotype: At one boundary the junction diverges from the germline segment, which might be a read error. This chain links TRBV12-3 or TRBV12-4 with TRBJ2-6; the match to TRBD1 covers 7 bases. The CDR3 extends over 18 amino acids. The CDR3 DNA reads TGTGCCAGCAGTTTAGAAGGACAGGTTAGCTCTGGAGCCAACGTCCTGACTTTC. It specifies CASSLEGQVSSGANVLTF.

The table lists this clonotype with a few counts. The V and J genes are TRBV12-3 or TRBV12-4 and TRBJ2-5; possible D gene TRBD1, 5 bases. V was pared by 2 bases and J by 5 bases, with 12 bases between. This CDR3 region has 14 residues. For the CDR3, the DNA is TGTGCCAGCAGTTTATCCACTAACAGGGAGACCCAGTACTTC. This encodes CASSLSTNRETQYF.

The chain carries TRBV12-5 and TRBJ2-1, with D uncertain. This CDR3 is 13 amino acids long. Germline CDR1 reads LGHNT; CDR2 reads FRNRAP. V was shortened by 1 base and J by 4 bases, with 5 bases between the two germline ends. The CDR3 loop reads CASGLGVYNEQFF. For the CDR3, the DNA is TGTGCTAGTGGTTTGGGAGTTTACAATGAGCAGTTCTTC.

CDR3 in amino acids: CASSLSGRVVEKLFF. Here the CDR3 DNA reads TGTGCCAGCAGTTTATCGGGCAGGGTCGTAGAAAAACTGTTTTTT. The chain recombines TRBV27 with TRBJ1-4, with a tentative D call TRBD1 (5 bases). V shed 0 bases and J shed 8 bases, with 13 bases lying between them. The CDR3 is 15 amino acids. The germline V gene encodes CDR1 MNHEY and CDR2 SMNVEV (reference sequence). The full variable domain, its missing parts supplied by reference TRBV27 and TRBJ1-4, is EAQVTQNPRYLITVTGKKLTVTCSQNMNHEYMSWYRQDPGLGLRQIYYSMNVEVTDKGDVPEGYKVSRKEKRNFPLILESPSPNQTSLYFCASSLSGRVVEKLFFGSGTQLSVL.

This clonotype was recorded a few times. The chain recombines TRBV7-3 with TRBJ2-1; D is perhaps TRBD2 (5 bases). CDR1 SGHTA and CDR2 FQGTGA come from the germline V gene. The CDR3 consists of 16 residues. Trimming pared 1 base from V and 8 bases from J, leaving 18 bases between. The CDR3 loop is CASSLNPGSNNHEQFF. Here the CDR3 DNA reads TGTGCCAGCAGCTTAAATCCGGGAAGTAATAACCATGAGCAGTTCTTC.

This clonotype has just a few counts. The V call is TRBV7-6, the J call TRBJ1-1; 9 bases are a match to TRBD1. The V segment lost 5 bases and the J segment 0 bases; nucleotides outside the gene matches: 10. There are 17 residues in the CDR3. Germline assignment: CDR1 SGHVS and CDR2 FNYEAQ. CDR3 sequence: CASSPYGTGTMNTEAFF. CDR3 sequence (DNA): TGTGCCAGCAGCCCCTACGGGACAGGGACTATGAACACTGAAGCTTTCTTT.

This chain uses TRBV6-6 with TRBJ1-6; D not certain. Germline lookup yields CDR1 MNHNY and CDR2 SVGAGI (reference sequence). The CDR3 consists of 14 residues. The V and J ends lost 0 bases and 7 bases respectively, with 7 bases between them. The CDR3 loop reads CASSYSSGNSPLHF. In nucleotides, the CDR3 is TGTGCCAGCAGTTACTCTTCGGGAAATTCACCCCTCCACTTT.

The count of this clonotype is one. The chain recombines TRBV20-1 with TRBJ1-1; 7 bases match TRBD1. Losses at the gene ends were 1 base for V and 3 bases for J; bases not matched to a gene: 5. Per the germline V gene, CDR1 is DFQATT and CDR2 is SNEGSKA (reference sequence). CDR3 length equals 14 residues. The CDR3 here is CSARVDREYTEAFF. The CDR3 DNA is TGCAGTGCTAGAGTAGACAGGGAATACACTGAAGCTTTCTTT.